Presented here are 19 T cell receptor beta chains from one specimen sequenced in a study of vaccination effects on CD4 cells after COVID-19 (dated 2022 in TCRdb). In the ViraFEST assay, PBMC were stimulated with viral peptide pools, and TCR sequencing was then used to find antigen-specific CD4+ T cell clonotypes based on their expansion. After 10 to 11 days of culture, CD4+ T cells were isolated with the EasySep CD4+ T cell isolation kit. Negative nucleocapsid antibody results before and after vaccination confirmed that the healthy vaccine recipients had no prior SARS-CoV-2 infection. The antigens of these receptors remain unknown. The library came from the immunoSEQ multiplex PCR assay. TCRdb mirrors the immuneACCESS table, restricted to in-frame sequences. Some clones are absent from its copies; in checked studies, under half trace to an unresolved V gene, and the reason for the others is unknown. The sample table records tens of thousands of clones; around three quarters of these occur just once. Jointly, the top ten make up 3.7% of the sample.

The sequenced sample was CD4+ T cells from PBMCs cultured with HCoV-OC43 spike peptides, obtained before COVID-19 vaccination. Read against the paper, the sample's cell subset or site label means: HCoV-OC43 spike overlapping peptide pool stimulation. These receptors all come from a human donor who received a COVID-19 vaccine.

The V and J genes are TRBV2 and TRBJ2-2; tentative D call: TRBD1 (5 bases). In germline, CDR1 is SNHLY, CDR2 FYNNEI. Between the trimmed V and J ends, which lost 2 bases and 2 bases, there was a span of 9 bases. The CDR3 length is 15 residues. The CDR3 DNA reads TGTGCCAGCAGTGAATGGGGCCCCAACACCGGGGAGCTGTTTTTT. Protein: CASSEWGPNTGELFF. The variable domain in full, with the rest retrieved from reference TRBV2 and TRBJ2-2, is EPEVTQTPSHQVTQMGQEVILRCVPISNHLYFYWYRQILGQKVEFLVSFYNNEISEKSEIFDDQFSVERPDGSNFTLKIRSTKLEDSAMYFCASSEWGPNTGELFFGEGSRLTVL.

V is TRBV6-1 and J is TRBJ2-5; 13 positions agree with TRBD2. The V segment lost 3 bases and the J segment 5 bases; nucleotides outside the gene matches: 3. This CDR3 has 15 amino acids. Germline CDR1 is MNHNS and CDR2 is SASEGT. The CDR3 is CASSDTSGGAETQYF. CDR3 coding DNA: TGTGCCAGCAGTGACACTAGCGGGGGGGCGGAGACCCAGTACTTC.

This sequence joins TRBV7-3 and TRBJ1-6; tentatively, D is TRBD1 (5 bases). This CDR3 spans 14 amino acids. Germline CDR1 SGHTA, CDR2 FQGTGA. V dropped 2 bases and J dropped 5 bases, with 7 bases sitting between them. The CDR3 loop reads CASSLGGNNSPLHF. DNA for the CDR3: TGTGCCAGCAGCTTAGGGGGGAATAATTCACCCCTCCACTTT. Full variable domain (missing parts from reference TRBV7-3 and TRBJ1-6): GAGVSQTPSNKVTEKGKYVELRCDPISGHTALYWYRQSLGQGPEFLIYFQGTGAADDSGLPNDRFFAVRPEGSVSTLKIQRTERGDSAVYLCASSLGGNNSPLHFGNGTRLTVT.

This sequence joins TRBV29-1 and TRBJ2-3; TRBD2 aligns across 10 bases. V shed 4 bases and J 4 bases; nucleotides not matched to a gene: 11. The germline gives CDR1 SQVTM, CDR2 ANQGSEA. The CDR3 is 16 amino acids. The DNA for the CDR3 is TGCAGCGTTGCAACCACAGCGGGGGGGCGGTCAGATACGCAGTATTTT. Protein: CSVATTAGGRSDTQYF.

This chain links TRBV11-3 with TRBJ2-3; D possibly uses TRBD1 or TRBD2 (5 bases each). Trimming removed 1 base from V and 6 bases from J, with 14 bases in between. The CDR3 spans 15 residues. Germline V gene lookup returns CDR1 SGHNT and CDR2 YENEEA. CDR3 coding DNA: TGTGCCAGCAGCTTAGGGGGACGGGTTGAGGATACGCAGTATTTT. It yields the protein CASSLGGRVEDTQYF.

The chain combines TRBV24-1 with TRBJ2-3, with D perhaps matching TRBD2 (6 bases). The length of the CDR3 is 15 residues. From germline, CDR1 is KGHDR and CDR2 SFDVKD. The V end lost 0 bases, the J end lost 4 bases, and 10 bases lay between the germline ends. The DNA for the CDR3 is TGTGCCACCAGTGATTTGGCATGGGGGGCAGATACGCAGTATTTT. The encoded protein is CATSDLAWGADTQYF.

The V gene is TRBV5-8, the J gene TRBJ1-1, with D possibly being TRBD1 (6 bases). The ends were cut back, 2 bases at V and 1 base at J, with 12 bases in the middle. This CDR3 is 15 amino acids long. Germline values: CDR1 SGHTS, CDR2 YDEGEE. CDR3 amino acids: CASSFTGLGNTEAFF. The CDR3 DNA reads TGTGCCAGCAGCTTTACAGGGCTAGGGAACACTGAAGCTTTCTTT.

The chain is built from TRBV19 and TRBJ2-5, with 9 bases aligning to TRBD1. The germline V gene encodes CDR1 LNHDA and CDR2 SQIVND (reference sequence). V shed 6 bases and J 6 bases; nucleotides not matched to a gene: 11. The CDR3 is made up of 15 amino acids. The CDR3 coding sequence is TGTGCCAGTAGGGACCCGGGACAGGGCCGGAAGACCCAGTACTTC. Translating gives CASRDPGQGRKTQYF.

The chain combines TRBV15 with TRBJ1-6; tentatively, D is TRBD1 (6 bases). The CDR3 sequence is 15 residues long. V lost 2 bases and J 7 bases, leaving 12 bases between the germline ends. Per the germline V gene, CDR1 is LNHNV and CDR2 is YYDKDF (reference sequence). The CDR3 DNA sequence: TGTGCCACCAGCAGAAACACAGGGCAGAATTCACCCCTCCACTTT. Translated, it gives CATSRNTGQNSPLHF.

This clone was seen once. V and J are TRBV5-1 and TRBJ2-1; D possibly corresponds to TRBD1 (5 bases). Germline CDR1 reads SGHRS; CDR2 reads YFSETQ. Trimming removed 4 bases at V and 9 bases at J, with 17 bases between. The CDR3 runs to 14 residues. CDR3 bases: TGCGCCAGCAGCCTCGTTGACCGGACATCTGAGCAGTTCTTC. Its protein is CASSLVDRTSEQFF.

This chain joins TRBV5-1 and TRBJ2-3; D is ambiguous. The germline V and J ends were trimmed by 5 bases and 0 bases, with 10 bases remaining between them. The CDR3 loop spans 14 amino acids. CDR1 is SGHRS and CDR2 is YFSETQ in the germline V gene. The CDR3 sequence is CASRPFSSTDTQYF. CDR3 nucleotide sequence: TGCGCCAGCAGACCATTCTCTAGCACAGATACGCAGTATTTT. Full variable domain (remainder filled in from reference TRBV5-1 and TRBJ2-3): KAGVTQTPRYLIKTRGQQVTLSCSPISGHRSVSWYQQTPGQGLQFLFEYFSETQRNKGNFPGRFSGRQFSNSRSEMNVSTLELGDSALYLCASRPFSSTDTQYFGPGTRLTVL.

The gene calls are TRBV27 and TRBJ2-3, with a possible D match to TRBD1 (6 bases). The CDR3 has 15 amino acids. V was trimmed by 1 base and J by 2 bases, leaving 10 bases between them. CDR1 is MNHEY, CDR2 SMNVEV, per germline (reference sequence). The CDR3: CASSLLQGHTDTQYF. Here the CDR3 DNA reads TGTGCCAGCAGTTTATTACAGGGACACACAGATACGCAGTATTTT.

This clone occurred once. The CDR3 nucleotides are TGTGCCGCGTCCGAGACAGGGCGAGAGACCCAGTACTTC. Its protein is CAASETGRETQYF. The gene calls are TRBV6-5 and TRBJ2-5, with 7 bases matching TRBD1. This CDR3 has 13 amino acids. Germline CDR1 is MNHEY and CDR2 is SVGAGI. With 11 bases clipped from V and 4 bases from J, the junction kept 10 bases outside the gene matches.

The chain employs TRBV2 and TRBJ1-1; D is unclear. The CDR3 is 14 amino acids. CDR1 is SNHLY and CDR2 is FYNNEI in the germline V gene. V shed 5 bases and J shed 0 bases, with 10 bases lying between them. CDR3 in amino acids: CASSPTTLNTEAFF. CDR3 coding DNA: TGTGCCAGCAGTCCCACTACCTTGAACACTGAAGCTTTCTTT.

This chain joins TRBV18 and TRBJ1-1; 8 nucleotides match TRBD1. Germline-derived CDR1 and CDR2 are KGHSH and LQKENI. V gave up 5 bases and J gave up 3 bases; unmatched junction bases: 5. This CDR3 spans 14 amino acids. The CDR3 sequence is CASSSGGVDTEAFF. The CDR3 DNA reads TGTGCCAGCTCATCAGGGGGCGTGGACACTGAAGCTTTCTTT.

V is TRBV5-4 and J is TRBJ2-5; 7 bases match TRBD2. Germline CDR1 and CDR2: SGHNT and YYREEE (reference sequence). The trim removed 5 bases at V and 5 bases at J, leaving 12 bases unmatched. The CDR3 sequence is 15 residues long. CDR3 amino acids: CASRSDGRDWETQYF. As DNA, the CDR3 is TGTGCCAGCAGATCTGATGGGAGGGATTGGGAGACCCAGTACTTC. Together with reference TRBV5-4 and TRBJ2-5, the CDR3 gives the full variable domain: ETGVTQSPTHLIKTRGQQVTLRCSSQSGHNTVSWYQQALGQGPQFIFQYYREEENGRGNFPPRFSGLQFPNYSSELNVNALELDDSALYLCASRSDGRDWETQYFGPGTRLLVL.

Here the CDR3 DNA reads TGTGCCAGCTCACCAGGGAACAACTACGAGCAGTACGTC. Translated: CASSPGNNYEQYV. The chain is built from TRBV18 and TRBJ2-7; D is undetermined. V lost 2 bases to trimming and J lost 3 bases, with 8 bases between them. The CDR3 consists of 13 residues. The V gene's germline CDR1 is KGHSH and CDR2 LQKENI.

CDR3 nucleotide sequence: TGTGCCAGCAGCCCCGGACAGGGGGCTCAGCCCCAGCATTTT. Amino acid sequence: CASSPGQGAQPQHF. The chain uses TRBV7-9 and TRBJ1-5, with 11 bases fitting TRBD1. From germline, CDR1 is SEHNR and CDR2 FQNEAQ (reference sequence). The CDR3 totals 14 residues. Unmatched junction bases numbered 3, after V lost 5 bases and J lost 6 bases.

This sequence joins TRBV5-1 and TRBJ2-1; 7 bases map to TRBD2. The CDR3 covers 12 residues. J was trimmed by 7 bases and V by 5 bases; bases with no gene match: 3. Germline V CDR1 and CDR2: SGHRS, YFSETQ. CDR3 nucleotides: TGCGCCAGCAGTTGGGGAGGGAATGAGCAGTTCTTC. This translates into CASSWGGNEQFF. The whole variable domain, filled in from reference TRBV5-1 and TRBJ2-1, reads KAGVTQTPRYLIKTRGQQVTLSCSPISGHRSVSWYQQTPGQGLQFLFEYFSETQRNKGNFPGRFSGRQFSNSRSEMNVSTLELGDSALYLCASSWGGNEQFFGPGTRLTVL.